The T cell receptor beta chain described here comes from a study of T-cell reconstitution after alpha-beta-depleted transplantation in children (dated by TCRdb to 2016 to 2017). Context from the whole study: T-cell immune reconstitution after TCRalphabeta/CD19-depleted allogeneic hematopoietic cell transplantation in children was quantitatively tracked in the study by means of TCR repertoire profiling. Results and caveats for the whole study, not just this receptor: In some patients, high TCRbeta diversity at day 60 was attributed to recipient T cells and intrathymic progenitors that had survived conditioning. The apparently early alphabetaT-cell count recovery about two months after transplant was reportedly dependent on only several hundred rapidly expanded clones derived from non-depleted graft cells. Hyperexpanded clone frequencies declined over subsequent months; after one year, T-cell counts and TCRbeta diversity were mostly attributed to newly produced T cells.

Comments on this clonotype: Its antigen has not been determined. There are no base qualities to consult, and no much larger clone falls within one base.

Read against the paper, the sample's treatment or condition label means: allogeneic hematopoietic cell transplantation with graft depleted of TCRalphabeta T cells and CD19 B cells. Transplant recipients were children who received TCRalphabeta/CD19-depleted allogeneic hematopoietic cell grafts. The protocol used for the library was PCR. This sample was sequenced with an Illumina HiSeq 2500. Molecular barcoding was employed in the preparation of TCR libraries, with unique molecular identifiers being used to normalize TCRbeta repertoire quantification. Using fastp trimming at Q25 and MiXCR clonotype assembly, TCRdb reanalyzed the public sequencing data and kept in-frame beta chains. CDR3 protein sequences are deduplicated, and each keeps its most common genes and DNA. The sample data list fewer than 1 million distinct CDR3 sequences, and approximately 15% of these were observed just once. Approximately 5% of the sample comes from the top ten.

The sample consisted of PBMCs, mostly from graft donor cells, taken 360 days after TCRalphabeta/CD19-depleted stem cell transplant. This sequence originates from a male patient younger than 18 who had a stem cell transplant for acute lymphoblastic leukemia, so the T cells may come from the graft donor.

For the CDR3, the sequence is CASSLDGQGNNEQFF. In nucleotides, the sequence is TGCGCCAGCAGCTTGGACGGACAGGGCAACAATGAGCAGTTCTTC. The chain couples TRBV5-1 to TRBJ2-1; 8 middle bases align to TRBD1. V has 0 bases trimmed and J has 5 bases trimmed; junction bases matching no gene number 4. CDR1 and CDR2, per the germline V gene, are SGHRS and YFSETQ. CDR3 length: 15 amino acids, cysteine to phenylalanine. The kept DNA is CDR3 alone, 45 bases in frame from the first base.